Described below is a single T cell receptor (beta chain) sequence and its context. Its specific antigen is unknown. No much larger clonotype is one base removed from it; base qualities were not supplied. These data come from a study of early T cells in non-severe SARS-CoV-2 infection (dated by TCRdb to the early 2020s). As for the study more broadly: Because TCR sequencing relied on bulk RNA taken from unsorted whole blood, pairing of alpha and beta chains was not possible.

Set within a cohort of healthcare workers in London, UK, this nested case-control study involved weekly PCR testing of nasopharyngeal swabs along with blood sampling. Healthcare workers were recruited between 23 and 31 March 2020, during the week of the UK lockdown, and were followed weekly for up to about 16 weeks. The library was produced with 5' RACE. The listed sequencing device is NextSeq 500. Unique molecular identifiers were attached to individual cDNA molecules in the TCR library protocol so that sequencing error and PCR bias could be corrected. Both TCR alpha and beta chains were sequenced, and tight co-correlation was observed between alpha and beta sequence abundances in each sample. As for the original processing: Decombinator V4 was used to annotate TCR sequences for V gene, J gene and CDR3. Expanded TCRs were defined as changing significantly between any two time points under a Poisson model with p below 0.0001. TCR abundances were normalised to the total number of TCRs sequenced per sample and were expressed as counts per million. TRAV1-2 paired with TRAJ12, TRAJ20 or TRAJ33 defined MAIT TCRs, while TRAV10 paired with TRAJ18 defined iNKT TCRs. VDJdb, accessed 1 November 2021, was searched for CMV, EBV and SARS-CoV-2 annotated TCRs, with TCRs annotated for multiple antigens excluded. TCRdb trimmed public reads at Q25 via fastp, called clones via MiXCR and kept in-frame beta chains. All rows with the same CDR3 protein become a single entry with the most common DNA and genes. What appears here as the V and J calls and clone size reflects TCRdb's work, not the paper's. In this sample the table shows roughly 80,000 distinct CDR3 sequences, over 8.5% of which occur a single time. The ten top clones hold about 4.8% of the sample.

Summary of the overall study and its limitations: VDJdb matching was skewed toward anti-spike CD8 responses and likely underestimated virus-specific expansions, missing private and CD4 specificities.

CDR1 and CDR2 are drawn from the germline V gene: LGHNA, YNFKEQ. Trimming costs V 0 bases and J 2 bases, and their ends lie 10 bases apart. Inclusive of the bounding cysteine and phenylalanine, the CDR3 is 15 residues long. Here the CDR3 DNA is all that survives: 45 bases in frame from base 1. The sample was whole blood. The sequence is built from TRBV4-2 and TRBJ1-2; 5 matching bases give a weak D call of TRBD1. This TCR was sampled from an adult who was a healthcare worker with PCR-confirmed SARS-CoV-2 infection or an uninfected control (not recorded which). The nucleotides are TGTGCCAGCAGCCAAGAGGCAGGGAGGAACTATGGCTACACCTTC. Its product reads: CASSQEAGRNYGYTF.